This T cell receptor beta chain was obtained from a study of regulatory and conventional T cells in RAG deficiency. The CDR3 has 13 amino acids. Trimming took off 2 bases at V and 10 bases at J, with 16 bases between the two ends. From germline, CDR1 is SGDLS and CDR2 YYNGEE. Genomic DNA came from blood conventional CD4+ T cells gated CD25-low CD127-high. Here immunoSEQ multiplex PCR was the method, and the copy in TCRdb shows in-frame clones only, minus some. The table lists approximately 1,000 clones, around 80% of them singletons, with 6% to 10% in the top ten. V is TRBV9 and J is TRBJ2-7; D call uncertain. The sequenced sample consisted of CD4+ effector T cells sorted from blood. This clonotype was sampled from a human donor with RAG deficiency presenting as combined immunodeficiency. The CDR3 DNA reads TGTGCCAGCAGCGTTTCCCGAGGCCCCCCCCAGTACTTC. Encoded protein: CASSVSRGPPQYF.